These 22 T cell receptor beta chains came from one sample sequenced in a study of blood T cell repertoires in COVID-19 (TCRdb year 2020). Library generation was performed with the immunoSEQ multiplex PCR assay. Held by TCRdb, this immuneACCESS table contains in-frame sequences only and omits some clones. Under half of the omission traces to an unresolved V gene where checked; the cause of the rest is unknown. This sample gives 210,000 or so clones in total; about four fifths of them show up just once. About 1.8% of the sample belongs to the ten largest clones. The sequenced material came from PBMCs or T cells enriched from blood (not recorded which). The receptors shown here come from a man between 60 and 75 years old who had recovered from COVID-19.

The rearrangement uses TRBV18 and TRBJ2-3, with D maybe TRBD1 (5 bases). Germline CDR1 is KGHSH and CDR2 is LQKENI. The CDR3 is 14 residues long. V shed 0 bases and J shed 6 bases, with 10 bases lying between them. The CDR3 coding sequence is TGTGCCAGCTCACCACCGTTAGGGGTTGATACGCAGTATTTT. Its translation is CASSPPLGVDTQYF.

The chain uses TRBV6-5 and TRBJ1-1, with D tentatively TRBD1 (5 bases). Trimming pared 0 bases from V and 8 bases from J, leaving 16 bases between. Per germline, CDR1 MNHEY and CDR2 SVGAGI. The CDR3 runs 15 residues. The CDR3 here is CASSYSIHGAGEAFF. CDR3 DNA: TGTGCCAGCAGTTACTCGATTCATGGGGCTGGGGAAGCTTTCTTT.

The chain combines TRBV29-1 with TRBJ2-3; D is uncertain. The CDR3 is made up of 12 amino acids. V was cut by 4 bases and J by 0 bases, with 5 bases left in between. Per the germline V gene, CDR1 is SQVTM and CDR2 is ANQGSEA. CDR3 sequence (DNA): TGCAGCGTTGGCACTAGCACAGATACGCAGTATTTT. The encoded protein is CSVGTSTDTQYF.

V usage is TRBV25-1 and J usage is TRBJ1-1; 7 bases align to TRBD1. Germline V CDR1 and CDR2: MGHDK, SYGVNS. The junction had 12 bases not matched to a gene; V was cut back by 8 bases and J by 12 bases. This CDR3 is 12 amino acids long. The CDR3 protein is CASRRGQLETFF. CDR3 bases: TGTGCCAGCCGTCGGGGACAGCTAGAAACTTTCTTT.

V is TRBV25-1 and J is TRBJ2-7; TRBD2 is a possible D gene (5 bases). Between the trimmed V and J ends, which lost 1 base and 2 bases, there was a span of 12 bases. Germline V lookup: CDR1 MGHDK, CDR2 SYGVNS. This CDR3 region has 15 residues. The CDR3 is CASSEFGVRTYEQYF. For the CDR3, the DNA is TGTGCCAGCAGTGAATTCGGGGTCAGAACCTACGAGCAGTACTTC.

With respect to this clone: Sequence at one end of the junction differs from germline and may be a read error. This chain uses TRBV20-1 with TRBJ2-4; 9 positions agree with TRBD1. Germline CDR1 is DFQATT and CDR2 is SNEGSKA (reference sequence). The CDR3 has 11 residues. CDR3 residues: CSARDRDRVGF. The CDR3 coding sequence is TGCAGTGCTAGAGACAGGGACAGGGTAGGCTTC.

The chain has TRBV9 and TRBJ2-3, with 8 bases that match TRBD2. There are 14 residues in the CDR3. Looked up from germline, CDR1 is SGDLS and CDR2 is YYNGEE. Trimming cost V 5 bases and J 4 bases; bases outside gene matches: 6. The CDR3 protein is CASRPGLEADTQYF. CDR3 DNA sequence: TGTGCCAGCAGGCCGGGACTAGAAGCAGATACGCAGTATTTT.

The genes are TRBV19 and TRBJ2-7; 12 bases are shared with TRBD1. The germline gives CDR1 LNHDA, CDR2 SQIVND (reference sequence). This CDR3 is 16 amino acids long. Unmatched junction bases numbered 9, after V lost 2 bases and J lost 7 bases. CDR3 loop: CASSIRAGQGATEQYF. The CDR3 nucleotides read TGTGCCAGTAGTATAAGAGCGGGACAGGGGGCTACGGAGCAGTACTTC.

This clone was detected once. The chain carries TRBV19 and TRBJ1-2, with D tentatively TRBD1 (6 bases). V dropped 6 bases and J dropped 5 bases, with 13 bases sitting between them. The CDR3 runs 13 residues. In germline, CDR1 is LNHDA, CDR2 SQIVND (reference sequence). The CDR3 reads CASSPNRDYGYTF. In DNA form, the CDR3 reads TGTGCCAGTAGCCCCAACAGGGATTATGGCTACACCTTC. The variable domain in full, with the rest retrieved from reference TRBV19 and TRBJ1-2, is DGGITQSPKYLFRKEGQNVTLSCEQNLNHDAMYWYRQDPGQGLRLIYYSQIVNDFQKGDIAEGYSVSREKKESFPLTVTSAQKNPTAFYLCASSPNRDYGYTFGSGTRLTVV.

The chain carries TRBV19 and TRBJ1-4, with 7 nucleotides matching TRBD1. The CDR3 runs to 14 residues. V shed 6 bases, J shed 4 bases, and the junction held 5 bases outside the gene matches. Germline CDR1 LNHDA, CDR2 SQIVND (reference sequence). CDR3 coding DNA: TGTGCCAGTAGACACAGGGGCCTTAATGAAAAACTGTTTTTT. Translating gives CASRHRGLNEKLFF. The full variable domain, rest sourced from reference TRBV19 and TRBJ1-4, is DGGITQSPKYLFRKEGQNVTLSCEQNLNHDAMYWYRQDPGQGLRLIYYSQIVNDFQKGDIAEGYSVSREKKESFPLTVTSAQKNPTAFYLCASRHRGLNEKLFFGSGTQLSVL.

This sequence joins TRBV27 and TRBJ1-1; D remains unclear. The CDR3 extends over 15 amino acids. V lost 4 bases and J lost 0, with 12 bases in between. Germline CDR1 MNHEY, CDR2 SMNVEV (reference sequence). The CDR3 DNA reads as TGTGCCAGCAGTTACAACAGCTTCATGAACACTGAAGCTTTCTTT. Its translation is CASSYNSFMNTEAFF.

The chain uses TRBV18 and TRBJ2-5; tentative D call: TRBD2 (6 bases). Trimming left V 5 bases short and J 5 bases short, with 12 bases between. CDR1 is KGHSH, CDR2 LQKENI, per germline. The length of the CDR3 is 13 residues. The CDR3 here is CASSTGVFETQYF. CDR3 bases: TGTGCCAGCTCAACGGGGGTTTTCGAGACCCAGTACTTC. Using reference TRBV18 and TRBJ2-5 for the parts outside the CDR3, the full variable domain is NAGVMQNPRHLVRRRGQEARLRCSPMKGHSHVYWYRQLPEEGLKFMVYLQKENIIDESGMPKERFSAEFPKEGPSILRIQQVVRGDSAAYFCASSTGVFETQYFGPGTRLLVL.

The chain is built from TRBV11-3 and TRBJ2-5; 9 positions agree with TRBD1. The ends lost 5 bases at V and 4 bases at J; junction bases unmatched: 5. This CDR3 spans 14 amino acids. Germline CDR1 reads SGHNT; CDR2 reads YENEEA. The CDR3 sequence is CASSDRGSGETQYF. The CDR3 DNA reads TGTGCCAGCAGCGACAGGGGGTCGGGAGAGACCCAGTACTTC. Full variable domain (remainder filled in from reference TRBV11-3 and TRBJ2-5): EAGVVQSPRYKIIEKKQPVAFWCNPISGHNTLYWYLQNLGQGPELLIRYENEEAVDDSQLPKDRFSAERLKGVDSTLKIQPAELGDSAVYLCASSDRGSGETQYFGPGTRLLVL.

This sequence joins TRBV5-1 and TRBJ1-1; weak D call: TRBD1 (6 bases). The germline V gene encodes CDR1 SGHRS and CDR2 YFSETQ. The germline V and J ends were trimmed by 4 bases and 1 base, with 14 bases remaining between them. CDR3 length equals 15 residues. The CDR3 protein is CASSLGGGANTEAFF. The DNA of the CDR3 is TGCGCCAGCAGCCTCGGTGGGGGGGCGAACACTGAAGCTTTCTTT.

The chain combines TRBV2 with TRBJ1-4; the match to TRBD1 covers 11 bases. Germline CDR1 reads SNHLY; CDR2 reads FYNNEI. After removal of 3 bases from V and 4 bases from J, the junction contained 4 bases not matched to a gene. CDR3 length: 16 residues. The CDR3 reads CASSEDRGLGNEKLFF. DNA of the CDR3: TGTGCCAGCAGTGAGGACAGGGGGCTTGGTAATGAAAAACTGTTTTTT.

The chain has TRBV6-5 and TRBJ1-1; D is unclear. This CDR3 is built from 15 residues. Germline assignment: CDR1 MNHEY and CDR2 SVGAGI. V lost 0 bases and J 2 bases, leaving 10 bases between the germline ends. The CDR3: CASSYSWGDNTEAFF. The CDR3 DNA follows: TGTGCCAGCAGTTACTCGTGGGGAGATAACACTGAAGCTTTCTTT.

CDR3 sequence: CASSPRQGNYGYTF. The DNA of the CDR3 is TGTGCCAGCAGCCCAAGGCAGGGAAACTATGGCTACACCTTC. This chain uses TRBV9 with TRBJ1-2, with D perhaps matching TRBD1 (5 bases). CDR1 is SGDLS and CDR2 is YYNGEE in the germline V gene. Trimming cost V 4 bases and J 2 bases, with 12 bases left between them. The CDR3 loop spans 14 amino acids.

V gene TRBV2 combines with J gene TRBJ1-1, with a weak D call TRBD1 (5 bases). The V gene's germline CDR1 is SNHLY and CDR2 FYNNEI. Trimming pared 7 bases from V and 4 bases from J, leaving 7 bases between. This CDR3 region has 11 residues. The CDR3 spells CASTGGTEAFF. CDR3 bases: TGTGCCAGCACGGGGGGCACTGAAGCTTTCTTT.

This sequence joins TRBV4-1 and TRBJ1-2; D possibly corresponds to TRBD1 (5 bases). This CDR3 has 14 residues. Germline V CDR1 and CDR2: MGHRA, YSYEKL. V was pared by 3 bases and J by 9 bases, with 17 bases between. This CDR3 reads CASSQGGASRSYTF. CDR3 coding DNA: TGCGCCAGCAGCCAGGGGGGAGCATCTCGGAGCTACACCTTC.

The rearrangement uses TRBV5-1 and TRBJ2-7, with 10 positions matching TRBD1. With V trimmed by 2 bases and J by 5 bases, 4 bases remained unmatched. The germline CDR1 and CDR2 sequences are SGHRS and YFSETQ. The CDR3 sequence is 14 residues long. The CDR3 sequence: CASSFRDRGNEQYF. CDR3 coding DNA: TGCGCCAGCAGCTTCCGGGACAGGGGCAACGAGCAGTACTTC.

V and J are TRBV29-1 and TRBJ2-7; 11 bases match TRBD1. Looked up from germline, CDR1 is SQVTM and CDR2 is ANQGSEA. V was pared by 2 bases and J by 4 bases, with 7 bases of the junction left unmatched. The CDR3 is 15 residues long. CDR3 residues: CSVEFPDRGLYEQYF. The CDR3 bases are TGCAGCGTTGAATTTCCGGACAGGGGGCTGTACGAGCAGTACTTC.

For the CDR3, the DNA is TGTGCTAGTGGTTTGGGACAGGGGGCGAGCCGGGAGCTGTTTTTT. It translates to CASGLGQGASRELFF. This chain uses TRBV12-5 with TRBJ2-2; TRBD1 agrees at 10 bases. The V segment lost 1 base and the J segment 9 bases; nucleotides outside the gene matches: 5. The CDR3 extends over 15 amino acids. Per the germline V gene, CDR1 is LGHNT and CDR2 is FRNRAP.